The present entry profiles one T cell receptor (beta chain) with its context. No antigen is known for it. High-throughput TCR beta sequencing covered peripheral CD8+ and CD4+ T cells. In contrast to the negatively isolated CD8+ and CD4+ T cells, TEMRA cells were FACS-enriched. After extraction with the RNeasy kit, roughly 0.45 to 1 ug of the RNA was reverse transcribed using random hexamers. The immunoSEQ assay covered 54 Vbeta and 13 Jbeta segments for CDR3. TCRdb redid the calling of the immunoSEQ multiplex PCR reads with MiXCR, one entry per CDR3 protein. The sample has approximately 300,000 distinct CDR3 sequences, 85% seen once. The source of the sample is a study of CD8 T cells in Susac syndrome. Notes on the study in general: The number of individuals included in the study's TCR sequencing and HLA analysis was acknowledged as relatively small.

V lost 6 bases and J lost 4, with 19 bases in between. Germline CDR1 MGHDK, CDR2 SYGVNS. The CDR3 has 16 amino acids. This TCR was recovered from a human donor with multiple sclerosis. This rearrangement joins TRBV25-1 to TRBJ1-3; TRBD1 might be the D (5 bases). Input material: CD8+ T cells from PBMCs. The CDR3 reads CASSRRDLGNGNTIYF. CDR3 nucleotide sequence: TGTGCCAGCAGCCGGAGGGACCTAGGAAACGGAAACACCATATATTTT.